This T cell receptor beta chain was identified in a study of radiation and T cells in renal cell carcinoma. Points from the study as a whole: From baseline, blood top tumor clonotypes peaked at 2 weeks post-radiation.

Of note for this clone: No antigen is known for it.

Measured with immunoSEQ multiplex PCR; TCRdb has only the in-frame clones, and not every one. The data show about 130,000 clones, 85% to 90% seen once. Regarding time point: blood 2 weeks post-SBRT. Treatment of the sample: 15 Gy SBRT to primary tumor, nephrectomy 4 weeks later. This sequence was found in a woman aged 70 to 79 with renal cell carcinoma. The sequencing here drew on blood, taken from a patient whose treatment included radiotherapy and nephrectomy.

The CDR3 DNA sequence: TGTGCCAGCAGCTTAGAAGGGGGCCGGGGAGAGACCCAGTACTTC. Translating it yields CASSLEGGRGETQYF. The chain carries TRBV7-2 and TRBJ2-5; 7 bases align to TRBD1. Germline V gene sequence: CDR1 SGHTA, CDR2 FQGNSA. The CDR3 contains 15 residues. J lost 4 bases, V lost 1 base, and 6 bases had no gene match.